A selection of T cell receptor beta chains follows, all from one sample in a study of PD-1 blockade in classical Hodgkin lymphoma. Clones were read by immunoSEQ multiplex PCR, and TCRdb kept only the in-frame ones, dropping some. The sample lists fewer than 90,000 clones, more than 85% seen once, with roughly 2.6% in the top ten. The source material was peripheral blood mononuclear cells (PBMCs). The source of these receptors is a human donor with classical Hodgkin lymphoma. CDR3s include the opening cysteine and the closing phenylalanine or tryptophan. The D gene is left open where the match is weak. A clone size is listed for some rows: how often the clone was seen (once, few, many), or a class if it is expanded.

J gene	D gene	clone size	V gene	CDR3 DNA	CDR3 protein
TRBJ2-6	.	.	TRBV5-6	TGTGCCAGCAGCCCGTGGGGGGCCAACGTCCTGACTTTC	CASSPWGANVLTF
TRBJ2-7	.	.	TRBV7-2	TGTGCCAGCAGCGCCACCGGGAAAAGCTCCTACGAGCAGTACTTC	CASSATGKSSYEQYF
TRBJ1-6	TRBD1	.	TRBV2	TGTGCCAGCAGTGAAACCAGACAGGGAGCGAATTCACCCCTCCACTTT	CASSETRQGANSPLHF
TRBJ1-1	.	.	TRBV10-3	TGTGCCATCAGTGAAGTACAGGGAGGCACTGAAGCTTTCTTT	CAISEVQGGTEAFF
TRBJ1-2	TRBD1	.	TRBV6-6	TGTGCCAGCAGTTACAGTGGGACAGGGAACTATGGCTACACCTTC	CASSYSGTGNYGYTF
TRBJ1-3	.	.	TRBV28	TGTGCCAGCAGTTTTCCGGGGGCGATCTCTGGAAACACCATATATTTT	CASSFPGAISGNTIYF
TRBJ1-4	.	.	TRBV21-1	TGTGCCAGCTCGGGGTTTGAAAAACTGTTTTTT	CASSGFEKLFF
TRBJ2-3	.	.	TRBV5-3	TGTGCCAGAAGCTCATGGACTCACGAGGGGACAGATACGCAGTATTTT	CARSSWTHEGTDTQYF
TRBJ2-7	TRBD1	.	TRBV7-9	TGTGCCAGCAGCTTAGCGACAGGGAACCCCTACGAGCAGTACTTC	CASSLATGNPYEQYF
TRBJ1-3	.	.	TRBV7-6	TGTGCCAGCAGCTCTGTGGGTGGTCAGTCTGGAAACACCATATATTTT	CASSSVGGQSGNTIYF
TRBJ2-1	TRBD2	.	TRBV7-2	TGTGCCAGCAGCTTACGAGGCGGGAGCTACAATGAGCAGTTCTTC	CASSLRGGSYNEQFF
TRBJ2-3	.	.	TRBV29-1	TGCAGCGTTGACACAGATACGCAGTATTTT	CSVDTDTQYF
TRBJ2-7	.	.	TRBV28	TGTGCCAGCAGCACCTGGGCTGCTAGGGGTTGGTACGAGCAGTACTTC	CASSTWAARGWYEQYF
TRBJ2-5	TRBD2	.	TRBV5-1	TGCGCCAGCAGCTTGGACGGGGGGAAGGCAGAGACCCAGTACTTC	CASSLDGGKAETQYF
TRBJ2-7	TRBD2	.	TRBV15	TGTGCCACCAGCCCCTTGGCGGGAGCCAGCTACGAGCAGTACTTC	CATSPLAGASYEQYF
TRBJ1-2	.	.	TRBV9	TGTGCCAGCAGCGTAGGCCAGAGCAATAACTATGGCTACACCTTC	CASSVGQSNNYGYTF
TRBJ1-4	TRBD1	.	TRBV9	TGTGCCAGCGGGACAGGGGGCATTGAAAAACTGTTTTTT	CASGTGGIEKLFF
TRBJ1-2	TRBD1	few	TRBV6-5	TGTGCCAGCAGCCCCCTGTGGGACTACAGGGGAGGCTACACCTTC	CASSPLWDYRGGYTF
TRBJ2-5	.	.	TRBV9	TGTGCCAGCAGCGTAGACCGTACGGAGACCCAGTACTTC	CASSVDRTETQYF
TRBJ1-1	.	.	TRBV5-4	TGTGCCAGCAGCTTCGCTAACTGGAAGGGCGGAGCTTTCTTT	CASSFANWKGGAFF
TRBJ1-1	TRBD1	.	TRBV7-8	TGTGCCAGCAGCTTAGGTATGGACAGGGGGTGGAACACTGAAGCTTTCTTT	CASSLGMDRGWNTEAFF
TRBJ2-5	.	.	TRBV10-3	TGTGCCACCGGGTCCCAAGAGACCCAGTACTTC	CATGSQETQYF
TRBJ1-2	TRBD1	.	TRBV28	TGTGCCAGCAGTCTAGGGACAGAACGGTATGGCTACACCTTC	CASSLGTERYGYTF
TRBJ1-5	.	.	TRBV28	TGTGCCAGCAGTGCCCAAGGGACCAATCAGCCCCAGCATTTT	CASSAQGTNQPQHF
TRBJ2-7	TRBD2	.	TRBV11-2	TGTGCCAGCAGCTTAGTAGCGGGGGGCCTCTACGAGCAGTACTTC	CASSLVAGGLYEQYF
TRBJ2-1	TRBD2	once	TRBV2	TGTGCCAGCAGTGAGGGTCTAGCGGGATACAATGAGCAGTTCTTC	CASSEGLAGYNEQFF
TRBJ2-1	TRBD2	.	TRBV11-2	TGTGCCAGCAGCTCGCTAGCGGGAGGGAGGAATGAGCAGTTCTTC	CASSSLAGGRNEQFF
TRBJ2-3	TRBD1	once	TRBV29-1	TGCAGCGCAGAACAGGGGAGCACAGATACGCAGTATTTT	CSAEQGSTDTQYF
TRBJ2-2	.	.	TRBV18	TGTGCCAGCTCACCACTGGGAAGTGGCGGGGAGCTGTTTTTT	CASSPLGSGGELFF
TRBJ1-6	.	once	TRBV6-1	TGTGCCAGCAGCTCTGGGGGCGATAATTCACCCCTCCACTTT	CASSSGGDNSPLHF